These T cell receptor beta chains were read from a single sample in a study of cytomegalovirus exposure and HLA in healthy donors. TCRdb keeps only in-frame clones here, not all; method: immunoSEQ multiplex PCR. Counted here are 130,000 to 150,000 clones, 70% to 80% occurring once; the ten biggest clones make up 3.1%. The specimen sequenced was PBMCs. The receptors here all came from a female donor in good health and CMV-seronegative. The CDR3 runs from the conserved cysteine through the conserved F or W. Each record gives: CDR3 DNA, CDR3 protein, clone size, V gene, D gene, J gene. A D gene is named only where the DNA matches it firmly. Only part of the rows carry a size: once, few, many, or a class if the clone is expanded.

TGTGCCAGCAGCACAGGGACAGGGGAACAGGGCTACACCTTC	CASSTGTGEQGYTF	few	TRBV7-2	TRBD1	TRBJ1-2
TGTGCCAGCAGCTGGACTAGCGGGAGAAGTTCTGGGGCCAACGTCCTGACTTTC	CASSWTSGRSSGANVLTF	NA	TRBV7-2	TRBD2	TRBJ2-6
TGTGCCAAACAGGGGTATTCGAAAGAGACCCAGTACTTC	CAKQGYSKETQYF	NA	TRBV7-2	TRBD1	TRBJ2-5
TGCGCCAGCAGTCCCCGGCGGGGCATTAAGGAGACCCAGTACTTC	CASSPRRGIKETQYF	once	TRBV5-1	NA	TRBJ2-5
TGTGCCAGCACTCCGGGACTAGTGAGTCAAGAGACCCAGTACTTC	CASTPGLVSQETQYF	NA	TRBV2	TRBD2	TRBJ2-5
TGTGCCAGCAGAGCGGACGAGGGGGCTCTCTATGAGCAGTTCTTC	CASRADEGALYEQFF	NA	TRBV2	TRBD1	TRBJ2-1
TGTGCCAGCAGACAAAGGGACACTGGAAACACCATATATTTT	CASRQRDTGNTIYF	NA	TRBV28	NA	TRBJ1-3
TGCGCCAGCAGCAACAGGACTAGCGGGAGTAATGAGCAGTTCTTC	CASSNRTSGSNEQFF	NA	TRBV5-1	TRBD2	TRBJ2-1
TGTGCCAGCAGTTTCAAAGGGGGCCTCGGCACAGATACGCAGTATTTT	CASSFKGGLGTDTQYF	NA	TRBV27	TRBD1	TRBJ2-3
TGTGCCTGGAGTCCAAACCCCCAGATTCCCTACGAGCAGTACTTC	CAWSPNPQIPYEQYF	NA	TRBV30	NA	TRBJ2-7